Sequencing of this TCR beta chain was carried out in a study of T cell repertoires in cytomegalovirus infection. Study-level information: It was the public TCR beta signatures that indicated both CMV infection and matching HLA type. Study-wide results and caveats: Carriers of CMV and the relevant HLA type were discriminated by public TCR beta frequency. Dominating the ex vivo response were TCR beta clonotypes that were CMV-specific and HLA-C-restricted.

On this clonotype itself: Its antigen is not known.

TCRdb independently ran MiXCR on the reads; one entry per CDR3 protein. The sample comprises roughly 200,000 distinct CDR3 sequences, 15% to 20% of which are singletons, and 20% to 25% rests with the top ten. The CDR3 consists of 16 residues. Trimming cost V 2 bases and J 11 bases; bases outside gene matches: 14. CDR1 MNHEY and CDR2 SVGEGT come from the germline V gene. The sample taken for sequencing was CD8+ T cells from PBMCs. The genes are TRBV6-2 or TRBV6-3 and TRBJ1-1, with 10 bases lining up with TRBD1. The sequence derives from a human donor in good health (CMV status not recorded). Some clones in this sample may be carry-over from other donors' samples. This chain's CDR3 is CASSYDRGRTALRAFF. CDR3 in DNA: TGTGCCAGCAGTTACGACAGGGGGCGGACTGCCCTTAGGGCTTTCTTT.